The subject of this entry is one T cell receptor (beta chain). The antigen remains undetermined. This entry is derived from a study of blood T cell dynamics during melanoma immunotherapy. The study's findings and limits: Whether repertoire-driving clones were melanoma-specific could not be determined.

Germline assignment: CDR1 SGHNT and CDR2 YYREEE (reference sequence). V shed 3 bases and J 4 bases; nucleotides not matched to a gene: 7. The CDR3 runs to 15 residues. Time point described: week 3, after first cycle of checkpoint inhibitor. No patient had earlier systemic cancer treatment, concurrent immunosuppressants, or another active cancer. Each bulk PBMC sample had approximately 350 ng DNA loaded. The protocol was immunoSEQ multiplex PCR, while the TCRdb copy is restricted to in-frame clones and leaves out a portion. The data show thousands of clones, roughly 91% seen once. The specimen was blood, collected from a patient treated with checkpoint blockade. The chain carries TRBV5-4 and TRBJ2-7; TRBD2 matches at 10 bases. The source is a human donor with melanoma. For the CDR3, the DNA is TGTGCCAGCAGCTCTAGCGGGGGCGCCGGGTACGAGCAGTACTTC. This gives the protein CASSSSGGAGYEQYF.